This TCR beta chain came from a study of cytomegalovirus exposure and HLA in healthy donors. Use of 60 Vbeta and 13 Jbeta primers characterized the PCR. Only in-frame clones appear in the TCRdb table, and some are missing; sequencing was by immunoSEQ multiplex PCR. The data show 95,000 to 150,000 clones, about 79% seen once. This clone occurred a few times. V was trimmed by 4 bases and J by 0 bases, leaving 12 bases between them. The CDR3 spans 15 residues. CDR1 is SGHDT and CDR2 is YYEEEE in the germline V gene. Sequenced material: PBMCs. J is TRBJ2-3 and V is TRBV5-6, with a weak D call TRBD2 (6 bases). The TCR comes from a man aged 50 to 59 in good health and CMV-seronegative. CDR3 bases: TGTGCCAGCAGCCCGACCGGGACTAGCACAGATACGCAGTATTTT. Protein product: CASSPTGTSTDTQYF.